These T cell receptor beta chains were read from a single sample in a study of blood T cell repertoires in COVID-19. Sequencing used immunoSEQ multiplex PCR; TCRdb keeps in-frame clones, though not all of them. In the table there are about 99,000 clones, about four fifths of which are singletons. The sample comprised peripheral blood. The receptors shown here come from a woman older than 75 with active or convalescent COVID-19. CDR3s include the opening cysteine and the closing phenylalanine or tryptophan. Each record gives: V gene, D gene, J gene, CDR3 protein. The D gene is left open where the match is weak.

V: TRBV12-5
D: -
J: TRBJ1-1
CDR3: CASGLVPPGTEAFF

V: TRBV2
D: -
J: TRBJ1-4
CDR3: CASSDLVNEKLFF

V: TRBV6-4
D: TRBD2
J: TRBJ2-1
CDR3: CASGPTSGSHNEQFF

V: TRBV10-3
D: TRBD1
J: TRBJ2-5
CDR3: CAISASRGTGGQETQYF

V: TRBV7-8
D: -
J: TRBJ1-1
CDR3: CASSLAHEAFF

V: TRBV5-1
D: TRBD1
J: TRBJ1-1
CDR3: CASSQGTANTEAFF

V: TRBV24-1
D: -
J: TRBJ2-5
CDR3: CATSDPRQGLETQYF

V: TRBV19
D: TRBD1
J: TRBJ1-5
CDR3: CASSISGGGIGGNQPQHF

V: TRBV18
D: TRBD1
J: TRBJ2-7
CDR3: CASSPRTGGSEQYF

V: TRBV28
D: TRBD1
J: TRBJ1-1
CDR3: CASSPRQGWTEAFF

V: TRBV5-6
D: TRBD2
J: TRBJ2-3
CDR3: CASTQTSETDTQYF

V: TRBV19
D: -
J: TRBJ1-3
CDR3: CASSERYSGNTIYF

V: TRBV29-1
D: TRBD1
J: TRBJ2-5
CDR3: CSKLTGDGETQYF

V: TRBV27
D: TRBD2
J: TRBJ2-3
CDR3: CASSLRLAGGPLLSTDTQYF

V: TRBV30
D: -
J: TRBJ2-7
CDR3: CAWSRQGRDEQYF

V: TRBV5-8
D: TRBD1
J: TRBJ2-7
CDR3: CASSSRGTGGYEQYF

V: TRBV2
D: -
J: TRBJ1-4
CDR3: CASSVGVGEKLFF

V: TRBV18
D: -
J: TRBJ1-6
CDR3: CASSQQGLDNSPLHF

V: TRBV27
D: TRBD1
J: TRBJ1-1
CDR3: CASSQYRGRVTEAFF

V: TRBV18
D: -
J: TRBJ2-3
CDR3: CASSRADTQYF

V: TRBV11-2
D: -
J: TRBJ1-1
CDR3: CASSPTLTGTEAFF

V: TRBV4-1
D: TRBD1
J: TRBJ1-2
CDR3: CASSQDPTGGAGYGYTF

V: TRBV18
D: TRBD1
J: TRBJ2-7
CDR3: CASSPIGTGTYEQYF

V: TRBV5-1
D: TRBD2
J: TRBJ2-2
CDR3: CASSRSGRADTGELFF

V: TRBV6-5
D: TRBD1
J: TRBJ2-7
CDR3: CARNRDRGFYEQYF

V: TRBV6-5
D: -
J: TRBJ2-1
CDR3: CATDPLAYNEQFF

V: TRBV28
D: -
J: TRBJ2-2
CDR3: CASSLRRAGELFF

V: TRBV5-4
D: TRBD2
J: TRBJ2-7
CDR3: CASSRGLAGVSYEQYF

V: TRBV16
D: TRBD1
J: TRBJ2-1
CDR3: CASSQLAGGGRDNEQFF

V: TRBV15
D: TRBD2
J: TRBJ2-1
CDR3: CATSSGTYNEQFF

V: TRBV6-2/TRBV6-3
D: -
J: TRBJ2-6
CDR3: CASSGQSGANVLTF

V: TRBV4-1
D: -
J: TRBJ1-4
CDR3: CASSQDVQGHEKLFF

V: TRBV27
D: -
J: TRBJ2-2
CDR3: CASRLGRNTGELFF

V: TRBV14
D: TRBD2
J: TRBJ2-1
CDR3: CASSLLAGGVDEQFF